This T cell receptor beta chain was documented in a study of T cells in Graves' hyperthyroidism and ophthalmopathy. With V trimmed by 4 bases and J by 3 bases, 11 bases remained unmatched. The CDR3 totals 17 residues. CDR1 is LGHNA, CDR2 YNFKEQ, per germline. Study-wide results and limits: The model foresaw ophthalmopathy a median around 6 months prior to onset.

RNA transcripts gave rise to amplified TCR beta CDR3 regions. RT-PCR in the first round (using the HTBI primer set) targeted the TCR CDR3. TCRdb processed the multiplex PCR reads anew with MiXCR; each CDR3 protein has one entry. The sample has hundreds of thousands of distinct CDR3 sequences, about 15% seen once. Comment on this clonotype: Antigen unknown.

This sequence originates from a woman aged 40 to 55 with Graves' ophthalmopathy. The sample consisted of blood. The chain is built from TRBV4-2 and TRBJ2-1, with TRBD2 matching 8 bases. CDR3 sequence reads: CASSLSPGLVIYNEQFF. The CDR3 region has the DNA TGTGCCAGCAGCCTTAGCCCGGGACTAGTTATCTACAATGAGCAGTTCTTC.